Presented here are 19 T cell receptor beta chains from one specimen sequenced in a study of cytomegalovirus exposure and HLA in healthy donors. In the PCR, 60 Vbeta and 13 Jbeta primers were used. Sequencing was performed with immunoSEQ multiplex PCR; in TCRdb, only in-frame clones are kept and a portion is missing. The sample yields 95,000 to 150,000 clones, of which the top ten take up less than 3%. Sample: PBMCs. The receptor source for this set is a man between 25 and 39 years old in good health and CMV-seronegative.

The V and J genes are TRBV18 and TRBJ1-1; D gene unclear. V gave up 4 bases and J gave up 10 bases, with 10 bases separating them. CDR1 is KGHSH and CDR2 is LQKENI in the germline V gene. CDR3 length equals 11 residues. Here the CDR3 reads CASSLHSGAFF. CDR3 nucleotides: TGTGCCAGCTCACTCCATTCGGGAGCTTTCTTT.

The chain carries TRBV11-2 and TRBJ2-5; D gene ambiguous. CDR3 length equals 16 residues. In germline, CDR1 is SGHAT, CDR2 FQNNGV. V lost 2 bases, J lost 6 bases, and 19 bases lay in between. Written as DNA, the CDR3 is TGTGCCAGCAGCTTAACCCCAGACGCCGGCAGGAAGACCCAGTACTTC. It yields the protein CASSLTPDAGRKTQYF.

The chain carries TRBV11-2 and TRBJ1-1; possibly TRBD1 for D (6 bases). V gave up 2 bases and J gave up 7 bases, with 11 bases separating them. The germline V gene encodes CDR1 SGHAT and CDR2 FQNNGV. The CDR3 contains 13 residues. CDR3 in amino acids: CASSLYPTGEAFF. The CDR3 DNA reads TGTGCCAGCAGCTTATACCCGACAGGTGAAGCTTTCTTT.

CDR3 nucleotide sequence: TGTGCCAGCAGTTTCAAACAGCTTGAAGCTTTCTTT. Translated: CASSFKQLEAFF. This sequence joins TRBV5-4 and TRBJ1-1; D remains unclear. This CDR3 region has 12 residues. The germline CDR1 and CDR2 sequences are SGHNT and YYREEE (reference sequence). V gave up 5 bases and J gave up 7 bases, with 12 bases separating them.

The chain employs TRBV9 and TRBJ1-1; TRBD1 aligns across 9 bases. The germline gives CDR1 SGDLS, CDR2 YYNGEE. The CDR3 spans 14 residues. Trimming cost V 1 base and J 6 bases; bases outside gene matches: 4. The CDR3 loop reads CASSVRDREPEAFF. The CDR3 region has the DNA TGTGCCAGCAGCGTACGGGACAGGGAACCTGAAGCTTTCTTT.

CDR3 bases: TGTGCCAGCAGCTACCGGACAGACGGGGAGCTGTTTTTT. This gives the protein CASSYRTDGELFF. This chain links TRBV7-7 with TRBJ2-2, with D possibly matching TRBD1 (6 bases). Germline values: CDR1 SSHAT, CDR2 FNYEAQ (reference sequence). V lost 4 bases to trimming and J lost 7 bases, with 10 bases between them. This CDR3 is 13 amino acids long.

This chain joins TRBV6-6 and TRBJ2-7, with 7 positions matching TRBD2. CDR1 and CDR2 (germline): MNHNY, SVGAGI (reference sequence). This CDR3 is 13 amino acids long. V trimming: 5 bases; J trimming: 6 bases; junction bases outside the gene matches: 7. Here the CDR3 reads CASSAGAPGEQYF. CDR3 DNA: TGTGCCAGCAGTGCGGGAGCGCCGGGCGAGCAGTACTTC.

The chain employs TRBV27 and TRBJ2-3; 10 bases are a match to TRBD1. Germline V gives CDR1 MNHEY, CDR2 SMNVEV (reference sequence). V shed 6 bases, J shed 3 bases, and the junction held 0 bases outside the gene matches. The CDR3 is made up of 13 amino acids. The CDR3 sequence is CASRDRGTDTQYF. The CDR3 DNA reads TGTGCCAGCAGGGACAGGGGGACAGATACGCAGTATTTT.

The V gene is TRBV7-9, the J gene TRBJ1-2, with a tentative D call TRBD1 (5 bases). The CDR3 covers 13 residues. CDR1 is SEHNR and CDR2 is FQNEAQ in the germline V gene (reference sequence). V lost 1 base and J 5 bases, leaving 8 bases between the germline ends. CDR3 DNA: TGTGCCAGCAGCTTAGTGGCAGGGTATGGCTACACCTTC. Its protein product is CASSLVAGYGYTF.

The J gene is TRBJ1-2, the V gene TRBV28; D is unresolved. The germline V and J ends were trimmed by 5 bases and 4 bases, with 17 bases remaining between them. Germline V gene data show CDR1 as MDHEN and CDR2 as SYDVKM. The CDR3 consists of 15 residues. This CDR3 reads CASSPQRDGLYGYTF. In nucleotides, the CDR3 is TGTGCCAGCAGTCCCCAGCGGGATGGGCTCTATGGCTACACCTTC.

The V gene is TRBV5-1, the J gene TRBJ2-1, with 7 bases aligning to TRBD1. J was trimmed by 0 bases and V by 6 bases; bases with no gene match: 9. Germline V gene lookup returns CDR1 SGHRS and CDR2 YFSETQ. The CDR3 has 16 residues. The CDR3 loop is CASNQDRDLSYNEQFF. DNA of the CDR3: TGCGCCAGCAACCAAGACAGGGACCTCTCCTACAATGAGCAGTTCTTC.

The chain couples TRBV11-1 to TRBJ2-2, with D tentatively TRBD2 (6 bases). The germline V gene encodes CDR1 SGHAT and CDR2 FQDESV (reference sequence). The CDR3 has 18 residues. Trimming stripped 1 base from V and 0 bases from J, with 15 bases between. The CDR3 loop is CASSLEFGLAPNTGELFF. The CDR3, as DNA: TGTGCCAGCAGCTTAGAGTTCGGCCTAGCGCCGAACACCGGGGAGCTGTTTTTT. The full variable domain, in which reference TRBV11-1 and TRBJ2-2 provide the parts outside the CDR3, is EAEVAQSPRYKITEKSQAVAFWCDPISGHATLYWYRQILGQGPELLVQFQDESVVDDSQLPKDRFSAERLKGVDSTLKIQPAELGDSAMYLCASSLEFGLAPNTGELFFGEGSRLTVL.

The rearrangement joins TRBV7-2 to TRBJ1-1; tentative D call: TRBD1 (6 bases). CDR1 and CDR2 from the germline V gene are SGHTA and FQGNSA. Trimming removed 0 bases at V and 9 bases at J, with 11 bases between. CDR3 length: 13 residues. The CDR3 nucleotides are TGTGCCAGCAGCTTAGCGAGCAGGGGCCAAGCTTTCTTT. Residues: CASSLASRGQAFF. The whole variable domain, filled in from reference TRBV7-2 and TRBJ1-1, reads GAGVSQSPSNKVTEKGKDVELRCDPISGHTALYWYRQSLGQGLEFLIYFQGNSAPDKSGLPSDRFSAERTGGSVSTLTIQRTQQEDSAVYLCASSLASRGQAFFGQGTRLTVV.

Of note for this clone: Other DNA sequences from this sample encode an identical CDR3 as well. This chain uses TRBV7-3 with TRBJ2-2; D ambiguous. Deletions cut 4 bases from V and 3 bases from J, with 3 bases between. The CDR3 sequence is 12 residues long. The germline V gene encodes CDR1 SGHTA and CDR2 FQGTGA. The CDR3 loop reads CASSSDTGELFF. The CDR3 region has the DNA TGTGCCAGCAGCTCCGACACCGGGGAGCTGTTTTTT.

The CDR3 nucleotides read TGTGCCACCAATAGCCAGTACGAGCAGTACTTC. It yields the protein CATNSQYEQYF. The chain couples TRBV10-3 to TRBJ2-5; D remains unclear. The J call is doubtful: the DNA matches TRBJ2-7 better. CDR1 and CDR2 from the germline V gene are ENHRY and SYGVKD. There are 11 residues in the CDR3.

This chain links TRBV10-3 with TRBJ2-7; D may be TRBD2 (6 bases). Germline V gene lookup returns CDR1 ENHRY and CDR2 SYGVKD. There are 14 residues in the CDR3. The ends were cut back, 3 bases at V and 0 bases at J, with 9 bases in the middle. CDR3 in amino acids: CAISEAGSSYEQYF. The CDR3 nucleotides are TGTGCCATCAGTGAAGCGGGCTCCTCCTACGAGCAGTACTTC.

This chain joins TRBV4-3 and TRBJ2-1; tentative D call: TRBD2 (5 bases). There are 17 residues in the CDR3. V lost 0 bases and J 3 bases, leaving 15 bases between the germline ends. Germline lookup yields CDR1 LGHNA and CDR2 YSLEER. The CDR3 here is CASSQDGISEYYNEQFF. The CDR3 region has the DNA TGCGCCAGCAGCCAAGACGGCATTAGCGAGTACTACAATGAGCAGTTCTTC.

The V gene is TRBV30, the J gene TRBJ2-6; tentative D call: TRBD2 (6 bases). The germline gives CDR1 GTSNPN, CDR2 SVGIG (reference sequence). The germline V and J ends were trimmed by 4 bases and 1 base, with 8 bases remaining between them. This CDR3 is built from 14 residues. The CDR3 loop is CAWTGGSGANVLTF. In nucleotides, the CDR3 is TGTGCCTGGACCGGGGGTTCTGGGGCCAACGTCCTGACTTTC.

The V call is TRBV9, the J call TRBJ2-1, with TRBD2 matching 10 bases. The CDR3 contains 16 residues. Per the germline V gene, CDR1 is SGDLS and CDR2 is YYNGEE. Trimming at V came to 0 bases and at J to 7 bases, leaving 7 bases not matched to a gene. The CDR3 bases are TGTGCCAGCAGCGTAGGTTCTAGCGGGGGATTAAATGAGCAGTTCTTC. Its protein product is CASSVGSSGGLNEQFF. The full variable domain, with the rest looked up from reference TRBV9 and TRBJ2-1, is DSGVTQTPKHLITATGQRVTLRCSPRSGDLSVYWYQQSLDQGLQFLIQYYNGEERAKGNILERFSAQQFPDLHSELNLSSLELGDSALYFCASSVGSSGGLNEQFFGPGTRLTVL.